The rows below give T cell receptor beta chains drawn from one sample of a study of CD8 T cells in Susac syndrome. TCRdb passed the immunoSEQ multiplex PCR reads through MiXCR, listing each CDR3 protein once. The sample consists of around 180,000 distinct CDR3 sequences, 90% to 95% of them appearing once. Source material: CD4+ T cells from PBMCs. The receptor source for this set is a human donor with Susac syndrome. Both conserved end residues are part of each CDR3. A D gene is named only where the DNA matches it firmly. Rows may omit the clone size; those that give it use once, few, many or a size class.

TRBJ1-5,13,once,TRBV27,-,CASSFQVNQPQHF,TGTGCCAGCAGTTTTCAGGTCAATCAGCCCCAGCATTTT
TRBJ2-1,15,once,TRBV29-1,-,CSAPDRGIGYNEQFF,TGCAGCGCTCCCGATCGGGGGATCGGCTACAATGAGCAGTTCTTC
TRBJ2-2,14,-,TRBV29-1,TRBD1,CSAQGQMNTGELFF,TGCAGCGCCCAGGGACAGATGAACACCGGGGAGCTGTTTTTT
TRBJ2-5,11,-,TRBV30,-,CACGGQETQYF,TGTGCCTGTGGGGGGCAAGAGACCCAGTACTTC
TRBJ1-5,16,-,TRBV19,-,CASSIRPGDSNQPQHF,TGTGCCAGTAGTATAAGGCCCGGGGATAGCAATCAGCCCCAGCATTTT
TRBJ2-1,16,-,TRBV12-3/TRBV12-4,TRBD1,CASSPRTGAWDNEQFF,TGTGCCAGCAGTCCAAGGACAGGGGCTTGGGACAATGAGCAGTTCTTC
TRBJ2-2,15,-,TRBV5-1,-,CASSLGTRDTGELFF,TGCGCCAGCAGCTTGGGGACACGAGACACCGGGGAGCTGTTTTTT
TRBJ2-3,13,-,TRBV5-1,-,CASSLGGAPMQYF,TGCGCCAGCAGCTTGGGGGGCGCACCGATGCAGTATTTT
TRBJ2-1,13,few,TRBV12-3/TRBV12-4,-,CASSSGGYNEQFF,TGTGCCAGCAGTTCCGGGGGTTACAATGAGCAGTTCTTC
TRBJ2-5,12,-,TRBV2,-,CASSEALGTQYF,TGTGCCAGCAGTGAAGCGTTGGGGACCCAGTACTTC
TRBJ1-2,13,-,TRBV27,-,CASSSTQGGGYTF,TGTGCCAGCAGTTCGACCCAGGGAGGCGGCTACACCTTC
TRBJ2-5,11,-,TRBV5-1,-,CASSWQETQYF,TGCGCCAGCAGCTGGCAAGAGACCCAGTACTTC
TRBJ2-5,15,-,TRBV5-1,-,CASSFGRGAEETQYF,TGCGCCAGCAGCTTTGGACGGGGGGCGGAAGAGACCCAGTACTTC
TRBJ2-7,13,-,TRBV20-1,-,CSASFSRGNEQYF,TGCAGTGCTAGTTTCTCTCGCGGGAACGAGCAGTACTTC
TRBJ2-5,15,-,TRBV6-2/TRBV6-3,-,CASSTGREYQETQYF,TGTGCCAGCAGCACCGGACGGGAGTACCAAGAGACCCAGTACTTC
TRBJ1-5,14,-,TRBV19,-,CASSSRQNNQPQHF,TGTGCCAGTAGTTCGAGACAGAATAATCAGCCCCAGCATTTT
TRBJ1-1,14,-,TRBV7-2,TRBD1,CASIQTGSRTEAFF,TGTGCCAGCATCCAGACAGGGAGTCGGACTGAAGCTTTCTTT
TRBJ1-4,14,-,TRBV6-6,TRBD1,CASRTTGGWEKLFF,TGTGCCAGCAGAACTACAGGGGGCTGGGAAAAACTGTTTTTT
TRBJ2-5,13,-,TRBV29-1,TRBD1,CSVGAQGVETQYF,TGCAGCGTCGGGGCCCAGGGGGTTGAGACCCAGTACTTC
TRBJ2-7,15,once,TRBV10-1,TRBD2,CASSPSGGSSYEQYF,TGCGCCAGCAGTCCTAGCGGGGGGAGCTCCTACGAGCAGTACTTC
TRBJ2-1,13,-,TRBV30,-,CAWQFSPYNEQFF,TGTGCCTGGCAATTCAGCCCCTACAATGAGCAGTTCTTC
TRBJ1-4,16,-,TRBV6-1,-,CASTVSGGALNEKLFF,TGTGCCAGCACAGTGAGCGGAGGGGCCCTTAATGAAAAACTGTTTTTT
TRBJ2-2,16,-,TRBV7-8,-,CASTPPGIRTTGELFF,TGTGCCAGCACCCCTCCAGGGATCCGAACCACCGGGGAGCTGTTTTTT
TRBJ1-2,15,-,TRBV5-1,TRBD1,CASSRALTGDYGYTF,TGCGCCAGCAGCCGGGCCCTAACAGGGGACTATGGCTACACCTTC
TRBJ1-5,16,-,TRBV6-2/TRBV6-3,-,CASTVMGPYGGQPQHF,TGTGCCAGCACCGTTATGGGGCCCTACGGTGGTCAGCCCCAGCATTTT
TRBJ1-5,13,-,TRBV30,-,CAWSPGPQQPQHF,TGTGCCTGGAGTCCCGGACCTCAGCAGCCCCAGCATTTT
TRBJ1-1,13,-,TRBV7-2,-,CASSLEMDTEAFF,TGTGCCAGCAGCTTAGAGATGGACACTGAAGCTTTCTTT
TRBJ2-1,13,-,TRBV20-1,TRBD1,CSARTGGYNEQFF,TGCAGTGCACGGACAGGGGGGTACAATGAGCAGTTCTTC
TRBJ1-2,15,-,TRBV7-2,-,CASSPPWAADYGYTF,TGTGCCAGCAGCCCACCCTGGGCAGCAGACTATGGCTACACCTTC
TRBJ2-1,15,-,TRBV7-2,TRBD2,CASSIGGASYNEQFF,TGTGCCAGCAGCATCGGGGGGGCCTCCTACAATGAGCAGTTCTTC
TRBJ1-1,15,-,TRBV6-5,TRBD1,CASSYQGQGNTEAFF,TGTGCCAGCAGTTACCAGGGACAGGGGAACACTGAAGCTTTCTTT
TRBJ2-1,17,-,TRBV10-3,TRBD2,CAISDASGGLNNNEQFF,TGTGCCATCAGTGACGCGAGCGGGGGCCTCAACAACAATGAGCAGTTCTTC
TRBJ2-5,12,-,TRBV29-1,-,CSVDLASETQYF,TGCAGCGTTGATTTAGCAAGTGAGACCCAGTACTTC
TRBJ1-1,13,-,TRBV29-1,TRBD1,CSGDTGGGTEAFF,TGCAGCGGTGATACAGGGGGCGGCACTGAAGCTTTCTTT
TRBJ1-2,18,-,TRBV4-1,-,CASSQDESSFSRGYGYTF,TGCGCCAGCAGCCAAGACGAGTCGTCCTTCAGTCGGGGGTATGGCTACACCTTC
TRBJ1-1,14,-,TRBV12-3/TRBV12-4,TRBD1,CASRYGTGNTEAFF,TGTGCCAGCAGGTACGGGACAGGGAACACTGAAGCTTTCTTT
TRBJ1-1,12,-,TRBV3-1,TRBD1,CASLGTDTEAFF,TGTGCCAGCTTAGGGACAGACACTGAAGCTTTCTTT
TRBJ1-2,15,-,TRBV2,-,CASSSGGGGDYGYTF,TGTGCCAGCAGCTCGGGGGGCGGGGGTGACTATGGCTACACCTTC
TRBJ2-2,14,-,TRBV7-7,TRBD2,CASSSGGNTGELFF,TGTGCTAGCAGCTCGGGGGGTAACACCGGGGAGCTGTTTTTT
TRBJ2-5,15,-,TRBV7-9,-,CASSFDANRRETQYF,TGTGCCAGCAGCTTTGACGCAAACAGGCGAGAGACCCAGTACTTC
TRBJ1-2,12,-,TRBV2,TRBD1,CASKDRGYGYTF,TGTGCCAGCAAAGACAGGGGCTATGGCTACACCTTC
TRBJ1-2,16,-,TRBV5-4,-,CASSFGGQAGDYGYTF,TGTGCCAGCAGCTTTGGTGGACAAGCCGGCGACTATGGCTACACCTTC
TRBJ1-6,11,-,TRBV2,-,CASIGRSVLHF,TGTGCCAGCATAGGCAGGAGCGTTCTCCACTTT
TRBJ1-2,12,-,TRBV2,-,CASSPQLRGYTF,TGTGCCAGCAGTCCTCAATTGAGGGGCTACACCTTC
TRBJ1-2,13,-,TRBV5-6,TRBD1,CASSPDRGKGYTF,TGTGCCAGCAGCCCGGACAGGGGAAAAGGCTACACCTTC
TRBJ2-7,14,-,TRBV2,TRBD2,CASRATSGGYEQYF,TGTGCCAGCAGAGCTACTAGCGGGGGATACGAGCAGTACTTC
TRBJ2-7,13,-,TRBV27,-,CASSFPGSYEQYF,TGTGCCAGCAGTTTCCCTGGGAGCTACGAGCAGTACTTC
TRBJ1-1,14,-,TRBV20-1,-,CSAPGTSAFTEAFF,TGCAGTGCTCCCGGGACCTCCGCCTTCACTGAAGCTTTCTTT
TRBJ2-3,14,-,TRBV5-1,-,CASSPETSTDTQYF,TGCGCCAGCAGCCCAGAAACTAGCACAGATACGCAGTATTTT
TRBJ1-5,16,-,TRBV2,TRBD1,CASSDIGQGIGQPQHF,TGTGCCAGCAGTGATATCGGACAGGGCATCGGACAGCCCCAGCATTTT
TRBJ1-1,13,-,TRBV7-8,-,CASSTPLGTEAFF,TGTGCCAGCAGCACCCCGTTGGGCACTGAAGCTTTCTTT
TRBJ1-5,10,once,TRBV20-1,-,CSAMGQPQHF,TGCAGTGCTATGGGTCAGCCCCAGCATTTT
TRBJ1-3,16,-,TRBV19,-,CASSIRQGNPGNTIYF,TGTGCCAGTAGTATCCGGCAGGGTAACCCTGGAAACACCATATATTTT
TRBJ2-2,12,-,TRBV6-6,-,CASNAQGGELFF,TGTGCCAGCAATGCACAGGGCGGGGAGCTGTTTTTT